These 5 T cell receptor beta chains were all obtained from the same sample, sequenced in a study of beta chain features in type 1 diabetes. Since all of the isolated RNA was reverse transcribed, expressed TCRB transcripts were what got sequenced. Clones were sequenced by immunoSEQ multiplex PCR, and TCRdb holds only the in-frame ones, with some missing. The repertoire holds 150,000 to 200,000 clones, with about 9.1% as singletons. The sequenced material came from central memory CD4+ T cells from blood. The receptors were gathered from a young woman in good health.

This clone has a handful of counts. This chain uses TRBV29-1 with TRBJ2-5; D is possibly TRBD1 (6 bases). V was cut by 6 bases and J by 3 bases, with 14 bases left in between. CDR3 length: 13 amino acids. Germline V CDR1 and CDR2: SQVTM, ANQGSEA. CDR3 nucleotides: TGCAGCGTGCCACAGGGAGCCGAAGAGACCCAGTACTTC. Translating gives CSVPQGAEETQYF.

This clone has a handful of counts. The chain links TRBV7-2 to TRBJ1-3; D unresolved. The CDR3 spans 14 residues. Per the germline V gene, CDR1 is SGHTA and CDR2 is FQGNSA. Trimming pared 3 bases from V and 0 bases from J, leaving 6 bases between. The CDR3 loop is CASSFSFSGNTIYF. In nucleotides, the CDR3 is TGTGCCAGCAGCTTTTCCTTCTCTGGAAACACCATATATTTT.

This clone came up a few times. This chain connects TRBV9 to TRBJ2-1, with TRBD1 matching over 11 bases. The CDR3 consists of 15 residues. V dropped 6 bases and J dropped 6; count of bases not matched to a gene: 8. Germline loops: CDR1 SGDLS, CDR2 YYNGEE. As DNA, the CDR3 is TGTGCCAGCAACCTTGGCGGGACAGGGGGCAATGAGCAGTTCTTC. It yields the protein CASNLGGTGGNEQFF. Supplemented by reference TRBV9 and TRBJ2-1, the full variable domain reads DSGVTQTPKHLITATGQRVTLRCSPRSGDLSVYWYQQSLDQGLQFLIQYYNGEERAKGNILERFSAQQFPDLHSELNLSSLELGDSALYFCASNLGGTGGNEQFFGPGTRLTVL.

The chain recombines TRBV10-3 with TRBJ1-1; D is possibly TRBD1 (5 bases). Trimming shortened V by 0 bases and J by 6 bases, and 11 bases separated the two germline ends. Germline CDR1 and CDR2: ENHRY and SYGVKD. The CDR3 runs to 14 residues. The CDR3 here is CAISESLGRAEAFF. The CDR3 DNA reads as TGTGCCATCAGTGAGTCTCTGGGGCGCGCTGAAGCTTTCTTT.

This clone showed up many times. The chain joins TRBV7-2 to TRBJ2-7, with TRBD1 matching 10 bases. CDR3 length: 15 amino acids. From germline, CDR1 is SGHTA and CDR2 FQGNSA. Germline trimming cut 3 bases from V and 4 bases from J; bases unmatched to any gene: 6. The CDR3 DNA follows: TGTGCCAGCAGCTTCACCGGGACAGGGGCGTACGAGCAGTACTTC. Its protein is CASSFTGTGAYEQYF.